The clone carrying this TCR beta chain was found a few times. Its specificity is unknown. The CDR3 spans 12 residues. Deletions cut 8 bases from V and 1 base from J, with 10 bases between. CDR1 is SQVTM, CDR2 ANQGSEA, per germline. This entry belongs to a study of T cells after yellow fever vaccination. Study observations and caveats: Repertoires sorted by FACS could include abundant clonotypes that are contaminants from the bulk population. The secondary response was weaker but peaked faster, day 5 versus 15. Subsequent booster samples again held most clones from primary vaccination (less than 98% CD4, about 86% CD8).

One entry per CDR3 protein, called by TCRdb with MiXCR from the 5' RACE reads. The table records approximately 300,000 distinct CDR3 sequences, 6.8% of them present only once. The rearrangement links TRBV29-1 to TRBJ2-3; D remains ambiguous. This TCR was sampled from a man between 18 and 35 years old who received the YFV17D yellow fever vaccine. The sample here was PBMCs, taken roughly 45 days after the first yellow fever vaccination. CDR3: CSHTPGTDTQYF. CDR3 DNA sequence: TGCAGCCATACTCCGGGCACAGATACGCAGTATTTT.